Each of the 28 T cell receptor beta chains below was sequenced from the same sample in a study of CD8+ T cells in alopecia areata. It was cDNA, reverse transcribed from extracted RNA, that served as the sequencing template. Only in-frame clones appear in the TCRdb table, and some are missing; sequencing was by immunoSEQ multiplex PCR. The sample yields under 200,000 clones, 55% to 75% seen once. The treatment: oral pan-JAK inhibitor, 5-10 mg twice daily. The sample consisted of CD4+ T cells sorted from blood, taken at week 24, from a patient treated with tofacitinib. These receptors were collected from a human donor with alopecia areata.

The chain combines TRBV29-1 with TRBJ1-5, with 7 positions matching TRBD1. The V segment lost 7 bases and the J segment 6 bases; nucleotides outside the gene matches: 9. The CDR3 loop spans 13 amino acids. CDR1 is SQVTM, CDR2 ANQGSEA, per germline. The CDR3 nucleotides are TGCAGCGCTCTCTCCTCAGGGGGTCAGCCCCAGCATTTT. Encoded protein: CSALSSGGQPQHF.

The table lists this clone with a few counts. The chain is built from TRBV27 and TRBJ2-1, with 9 positions matching TRBD2. The V segment lost 5 bases and the J segment 6 bases; nucleotides outside the gene matches: 11. Germline V gene lookup returns CDR1 MNHEY and CDR2 SMNVEV (reference sequence). This CDR3 comprises 16 residues. The CDR3 region is CASSTPEAGGFNEQFF. As DNA, the CDR3 is TGTGCCAGCAGTACCCCCGAAGCGGGGGGTTTCAATGAGCAGTTCTTC.

The V and J genes are TRBV2 and TRBJ2-5; D not resolved. Germline V CDR1 and CDR2: SNHLY, FYNNEI. Trimming took off 3 bases at V and 5 bases at J, with 7 bases between the two ends. The CDR3 consists of 12 residues. The CDR3 DNA is TGTGCCAGCAGTGAGTGGTTGGAGACCCAGTACTTC. This translates into CASSEWLETQYF.

This clone occurred once. The rearrangement links TRBV29-1 to TRBJ2-5; D gene unclear. The CDR3 extends over 14 amino acids. V gave up 5 bases and J gave up 1 base, with 14 bases separating them. Germline V gives CDR1 SQVTM, CDR2 ANQGSEA. This chain's CDR3 is CSVHGRMTQETQYF. The CDR3 DNA follows: TGCAGCGTTCACGGACGGATGACCCAAGAGACCCAGTACTTC.

This clone was seen more than once but under ten times. In DNA, the CDR3 is TGTGCCAGCCATCCGCTGAGAGGGGAGCTGTTTTTT. It specifies CASHPLRGELFF. The V gene is TRBV18, the J gene TRBJ2-2, with D uncertain. Germline-derived CDR1 and CDR2 are KGHSH and LQKENI. This CDR3 region has 12 residues. With 8 bases removed from V and 8 bases from J, the gap between germline ends came to 12 bases.

The V and J genes are TRBV6-6 and TRBJ2-2, with a tentative D call TRBD2 (5 bases). V lost 4 bases and J lost 5, with 17 bases in between. The CDR3 is 16 residues long. The germline gives CDR1 MNHNY, CDR2 SVGAGI (reference sequence). The CDR3 loop reads CASSSTSYSGTGELFF. In DNA form, the CDR3 reads TGTGCCAGCAGTTCGACGTCTTATTCGGGAACCGGGGAGCTGTTTTTT.

The V call is TRBV29-1, the J call TRBJ2-5; TRBD2 matches 9 bases. J gave up 1 base and V 3 bases, and 3 bases lay outside the gene matches. Looked up from germline, CDR1 is SQVTM and CDR2 is ANQGSEA. The CDR3 runs 14 residues. The CDR3 region has the DNA TGCAGCGTTGATAGCGGGGGACGCCAAGAGACCCAGTACTTC. The encoded protein is CSVDSGGRQETQYF.

This chain links TRBV5-1 with TRBJ2-5; 7 nucleotides match TRBD2. The CDR3 contains 13 residues. Trimming took 2 bases from V and 5 from J; bases not matched to a gene: 3. Germline CDR1 SGHRS, CDR2 YFSETQ. The CDR3 sequence: CASSFGRRETQYF. The CDR3 bases are TGCGCCAGCAGCTTCGGGAGGCGTGAGACCCAGTACTTC.

The chain joins TRBV30 to TRBJ2-3; unclear D gene. The V end lost 2 bases, the J end lost 0 bases, and 9 bases lay between the germline ends. This CDR3 contains 14 residues. CDR1 and CDR2 (germline): GTSNPN, SVGIG (reference sequence). The CDR3, as DNA: TGTGCCTGGAGTTTAGGGCAGAGCACAGATACGCAGTATTTT. Protein sequence: CAWSLGQSTDTQYF.

The chain recombines TRBV15 with TRBJ2-7; D unclear. V was shortened by 1 base and J by 3 bases, with 4 bases between the two germline ends. CDR1 is LNHNV and CDR2 is YYDKDF in the germline V gene (reference sequence). The CDR3 has 12 amino acids. This CDR3 reads CATSRGGYEQYF. CDR3 sequence (DNA): TGTGCCACCAGCAGAGGAGGCTACGAGCAGTACTTC.

The chain employs TRBV4-1 and TRBJ2-7, with 8 positions matching TRBD1. Unmatched junction bases numbered 6, after V lost 3 bases and J lost 2 bases. The CDR3 runs to 15 residues. Germline CDR1 MGHRA, CDR2 YSYEKL. The DNA of the CDR3 is TGCGCCAGCAGCCATTTGGACAGGGTGCCCTACGAGCAGTACTTC. This codes for CASSHLDRVPYEQYF.

This clone occurred a few times. The chain joins TRBV10-1 to TRBJ2-5; no clear D gene. V was shortened by 3 bases and J by 3 bases, with 8 bases between the two germline ends. The V gene's germline CDR1 is WNHNN and CDR2 SYGVQD (reference sequence). CDR3 size: 13 residues. CDR3: CASSDSAEETQYF. The CDR3 bases are TGCGCCAGCAGTGATTCGGCAGAAGAGACCCAGTACTTC.

The rearrangement joins TRBV9 to TRBJ2-7; D might be TRBD1 (6 bases). The CDR3 consists of 13 residues. CDR1 and CDR2 from the germline V gene are SGDLS and YYNGEE. Trimming left V 4 bases short and J 7 bases short, with 15 bases between. The CDR3 DNA is TGTGCCAGCAGCCTAGGGGGTAGGCAGGAGCAGTACTTC. As protein: CASSLGGRQEQYF.

This chain joins TRBV30 and TRBJ2-2, with 9 bases lining up with TRBD1. J was trimmed by 4 bases and V by 4 bases; bases with no gene match: 4. In germline, CDR1 is GTSNPN, CDR2 SVGIG (reference sequence). CDR3 length: 14 residues. CDR3 nucleotide sequence: TGTGCCTGGATGAGGGACAGGGCCACCGGGGAGCTGTTTTTT. Translating it yields CAWMRDRATGELFF.

CDR3 nucleotides: TGTGCCAGCATTCGGCGGGGGGGCAACAATGAGCAGTTCTTC. Its translation: CASIRRGGNNEQFF. The chain employs TRBV5-6 and TRBJ2-1; 9 nucleotides line up with TRBD2. V was pared by 6 bases and J by 5 bases, with 6 bases of the junction left unmatched. Looked up from germline, CDR1 is SGHDT and CDR2 is YYEEEE. The CDR3 has 14 residues.

CDR3 in DNA: TGCGCCAGCAGCCCTCCAACAGAGCCCACCGGGGAGCTGTTTTTT. Its translation is CASSPPTEPTGELFF. The chain is built from TRBV5-1 and TRBJ2-2; D gene unclear. CDR3 length equals 15 residues. Trimming took 4 bases from V and 4 from J, leaving 14 bases between them. Germline CDR1 reads SGHRS; CDR2 reads YFSETQ.

The V gene is TRBV7-3, the J gene TRBJ2-2, with D possibly matching TRBD2 (5 bases). The V end was cut by 5 bases, the J end by 7 bases, with 11 bases between. This CDR3 comprises 13 residues. CDR1 and CDR2 from the germline V gene are SGHTA and FQGTGA. CDR3: CASSPGISGELFF. CDR3 nucleotide sequence: TGTGCCAGCAGCCCGGGGATTAGCGGGGAGCTGTTTTTT.

The chain links TRBV4-1 to TRBJ1-6; D gene ambiguous. Germline V gene data show CDR1 as MGHRA and CDR2 as YSYEKL. V lost 1 base and J 12 bases, leaving 10 bases between the germline ends. This CDR3 is built from 13 residues. In DNA, the CDR3 is TGCGCCAGCAGCCAAGTATGGAGGGAACCCCTCCACTTT. This gives the protein CASSQVWREPLHF.

The chain links TRBV29-1 to TRBJ1-5; D gene ambiguous. Trimming pared 0 bases from V and 7 bases from J, leaving 7 bases between. The CDR3 is made up of 12 amino acids. From germline, CDR1 is SQVTM and CDR2 ANQGSEA. The CDR3 loop is CSVEDGIQPQHF. CDR3 DNA: TGCAGCGTTGAAGATGGGATCCAGCCCCAGCATTTT.

The chain combines TRBV27 with TRBJ1-5; TRBD1 agrees at 7 bases. Germline V CDR1 and CDR2: MNHEY, SMNVEV (reference sequence). This CDR3 contains 14 residues. V was pared by 6 bases and J by 2 bases, with 4 bases of the junction left unmatched. The DNA for the CDR3 is TGTGCCAGCAGGAAAACAGGGGGCAATCAGCCCCAGCATTTT. This codes for CASRKTGGNQPQHF.

The rearrangement uses TRBV2 and TRBJ2-5; possibly TRBD2 for D (6 bases). The CDR3 length is 14 residues. In germline, CDR1 is SNHLY, CDR2 FYNNEI. Trimming stripped 8 bases from V and 5 bases from J, with 18 bases between. DNA for the CDR3: TGTGCCAGCGGCCCCTCCGGGACTTCCGAGACCCAGTACTTC. Translation: CASGPSGTSETQYF.

The genes are TRBV29-1 and TRBJ2-2; tentative D call: TRBD2 (6 bases). Trimming left V 5 bases short and J 6 bases short, with 16 bases between. Looked up from germline, CDR1 is SQVTM and CDR2 is ANQGSEA. The CDR3 contains 14 residues. In DNA, the CDR3 is TGCAGCGTTTTTCTAGGGACTTCGTCCGGGGAGCTGTTTTTT. This translates into CSVFLGTSSGELFF.

The chain carries TRBV4-1 and TRBJ2-3; D not certain. The V and J ends lost 0 bases and 2 bases respectively, with 15 bases between them. This CDR3 contains 17 residues. CDR1 MGHRA and CDR2 YSYEKL come from the germline V gene. The CDR3, as DNA: TGCGCCAGCAGCCAAGATCCTTCGGCGAAGTTCACAGATACGCAGTATTTT. Amino acid sequence: CASSQDPSAKFTDTQYF.

The rearrangement joins TRBV7-9 to TRBJ2-6; D unresolved. This CDR3 is built from 13 residues. The germline V and J ends were trimmed by 5 bases and 2 bases, with 4 bases remaining between them. Germline CDR1 reads SEHNR; CDR2 reads FQNEAQ (reference sequence). The CDR3 region is CASSPAGANVLTF. In nucleotides, the CDR3 is TGTGCCAGCAGCCCGGCTGGGGCCAACGTCCTGACTTTC.

J is TRBJ1-1 and V is TRBV2; D not resolved. The ends were cut back, 3 bases at V and 7 bases at J, with 6 bases in the middle. The CDR3 sequence is 11 residues long. The V gene's germline CDR1 is SNHLY and CDR2 FYNNEI. This CDR3 reads CASSETDEAFF. CDR3 DNA: TGTGCCAGCAGTGAGACGGATGAAGCTTTCTTT.

This clone was picked up a small number of times. Other DNA sequences in this specimen translate into the identical CDR3. The chain is built from TRBV29-1 and TRBJ1-2; D gene uncertain. The CDR3 extends over 10 amino acids. With 3 bases removed from V and 3 bases from J, the gap between germline ends came to 2 bases. Germline CDR1 reads SQVTM; CDR2 reads ANQGSEA. As DNA, the CDR3 is TGCAGCGTTGACTACTATGGCTACACCTTC. It translates to CSVDYYGYTF.

The CDR3 DNA reads TGTGCCAGCAGCTTGGACAGGGGTAATGAAAAACTGTTTTTT. Translated: CASSLDRGNEKLFF. The chain employs TRBV7-9 and TRBJ1-4; 9 nucleotides match TRBD1. The CDR3 runs 14 residues. The V gene end was trimmed by 3 bases and the J gene end by 4 bases; junction bases not matched to a gene: 0. The germline V gene has CDR1 SEHNR and CDR2 FQNEAQ (reference sequence).

This clone has just a few counts. This sample also contains other DNA sequences that code for the same CDR3. The rearrangement uses TRBV5-1 and TRBJ2-5; D remains unclear. V was shortened by 7 bases and J by 1 base, with 2 bases between the two germline ends. The germline gives CDR1 SGHRS, CDR2 YFSETQ. The CDR3 covers 10 residues. CDR3 nucleotide sequence: TGCGCCAGCGGCCAAGAGACCCAGTACTTC. This codes for CASGQETQYF.